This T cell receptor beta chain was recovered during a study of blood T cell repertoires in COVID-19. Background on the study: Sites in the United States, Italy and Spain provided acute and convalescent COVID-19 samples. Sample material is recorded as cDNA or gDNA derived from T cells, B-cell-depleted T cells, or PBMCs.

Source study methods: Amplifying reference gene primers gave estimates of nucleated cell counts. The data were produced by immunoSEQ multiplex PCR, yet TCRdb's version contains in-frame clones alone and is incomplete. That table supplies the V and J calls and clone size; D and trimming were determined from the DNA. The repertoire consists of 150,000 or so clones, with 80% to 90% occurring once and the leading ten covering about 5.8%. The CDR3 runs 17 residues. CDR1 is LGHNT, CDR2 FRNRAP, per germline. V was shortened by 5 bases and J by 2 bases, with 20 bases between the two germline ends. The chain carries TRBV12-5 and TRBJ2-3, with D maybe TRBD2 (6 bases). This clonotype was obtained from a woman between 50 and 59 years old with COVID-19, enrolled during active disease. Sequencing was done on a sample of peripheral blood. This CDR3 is CASGPPGGGTVTDTQYF. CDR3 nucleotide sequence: TGTGCTAGTGGTCCGCCTGGTGGGGGGACGGTCACAGATACGCAGTATTTT.